One and the same sample provided the 18 T cell receptor beta chains below, sequenced in a study of CD4 T cells in relation to SARS-CoV-2 and coronaviruses. The repertoire was sequenced with immunoSEQ multiplex PCR; TCRdb's copy has only in-frame clones and lacks some. The table includes 58,000 or so clones, roughly nine tenths detected once. What was sequenced was naive CD4+ T cells from PBMCs. Subset here: naive CD4+ T cells isolated by negative enrichment. The origin of the receptors is an adult with COVID-19.

V usage is TRBV30 and J usage is TRBJ1-2; 9 bases fit TRBD1. The V segment lost 0 bases and the J segment 4 bases; nucleotides outside the gene matches: 9. CDR3 length: 16 amino acids. Germline V CDR1 and CDR2: GTSNPN, SVGIG (reference sequence). CDR3 DNA sequence: TGTGCCTGGAGTGTACAAGGGACAGGGATTCTCTATGGCTACACCTTC. Amino acids: CAWSVQGTGILYGYTF. Using reference TRBV30 and TRBJ1-2 for the parts outside the CDR3, the full variable domain is SQTIHQWPATLVQPVGSPLSLECTVEGTSNPNLYWYRQAAGRGLQLLFYSVGIGQISSEVPQNLSASRPQDRQFILSSKKLLLSDSGFYLCAWSVQGTGILYGYTFGSGTRLTVV.

V usage is TRBV18 and J usage is TRBJ2-2; 8 nucleotides line up with TRBD1. The J segment lost 6 bases and the V segment lost 3 bases, leaving 3 bases of the junction unmatched. Germline V gene sequence: CDR1 KGHSH, CDR2 LQKENI. The CDR3 runs to 14 residues. This CDR3 is CASSPRQGSGELFF. In DNA form, the CDR3 reads TGTGCCAGCTCACCCCGACAGGGGTCCGGGGAGCTGTTTTTT.

This chain joins TRBV6-1 and TRBJ2-7, with TRBD2 matching over 7 bases. The CDR3 has 13 residues. V lost 2 bases to trimming and J lost 3 bases; unmatched junction nucleotides: 1. Germline values: CDR1 MNHNS, CDR2 SASEGT. The CDR3 region has the DNA TGTGCCAGCAGTGAACAGCGGGACTACGAGCAGTACTTC. It specifies CASSEQRDYEQYF.

The rearrangement joins TRBV6-5 to TRBJ2-1; 9 bases align to TRBD2. The V gene end was trimmed by 3 bases and the J gene end by 8 bases; junction bases not matched to a gene: 2. Germline lookup yields CDR1 MNHEY and CDR2 SVGAGI. CDR3 size: 13 residues. CDR3: CASSYRLADEQFF. CDR3 bases: TGTGCCAGCAGTTATAGACTAGCGGATGAGCAGTTCTTC.

This rearrangement joins TRBV28 to TRBJ2-7; the D is unclear. V was trimmed by 5 bases and J by 3 bases, leaving 14 bases between them. CDR3 length: 14 residues. The germline CDR1 and CDR2 sequences are MDHEN and SYDVKM. The DNA for the CDR3 is TGTGCCAGCAGTGGGCGTTGGGTGATCTACGAGCAGTACTTC. Amino acid sequence: CASSGRWVIYEQYF. Full variable domain (rest looked up from reference TRBV28 and TRBJ2-7): DVKVTQSSRYLVKRTGEKVFLECVQDMDHENMFWYRQDPGLGLRLIYFSYDVKMKEKGDIPEGYSVSREKKERFSLILESASTNQTSMYLCASSGRWVIYEQYFGPGTRLTVT.

The gene calls are TRBV29-1 and TRBJ2-7; 10 nucleotides match TRBD1. Germline trimming cut 6 bases from V and 4 bases from J; bases unmatched to any gene: 6. CDR3 length: 13 amino acids. Germline V gene sequence: CDR1 SQVTM, CDR2 ANQGSEA. The chain's CDR3 is CSVGRDRGYEQYF. The DNA of the CDR3 is TGCAGCGTGGGCCGGGACAGGGGATACGAGCAGTACTTC.

The chain combines TRBV7-9 with TRBJ1-6; the match to TRBD1 covers 7 bases. CDR1 is SEHNR, CDR2 FQNEAQ, per germline (reference sequence). The CDR3 sequence is 14 residues long. The V gene end was trimmed by 6 bases and the J gene end by 7 bases; junction bases not matched to a gene: 6. The CDR3 here is CASRSDRANSPLHF. As DNA, the CDR3 is TGTGCCAGCAGATCCGACAGGGCGAATTCACCCCTCCACTTT.

The chain couples TRBV28 to TRBJ2-7, with D tentatively TRBD1 (6 bases). The germline V gene encodes CDR1 MDHEN and CDR2 SYDVKM. The CDR3 is 12 amino acids. Between the trimmed V and J ends, which lost 5 bases and 6 bases, there was a span of 11 bases. The CDR3 protein is CASSPLRGEQYF. The CDR3 DNA follows: TGTGCCAGCAGTCCCCTCAGGGGCGAGCAGTACTTC. Drawing the rest from reference TRBV28 and TRBJ2-7, the complete variable domain is DVKVTQSSRYLVKRTGEKVFLECVQDMDHENMFWYRQDPGLGLRLIYFSYDVKMKEKGDIPEGYSVSREKKERFSLILESASTNQTSMYLCASSPLRGEQYFGPGTRLTVT.

The CDR3 DNA is TGTGCCAGCAGTCCGCCGACAGGGCGGCAGGAGCAGTACTTC. This sequence encodes CASSPPTGRQEQYF. The chain recombines TRBV28 with TRBJ2-7; TRBD1 aligns across 7 bases. Germline V lookup: CDR1 MDHEN, CDR2 SYDVKM. This CDR3 region has 14 residues. V lost 5 bases to trimming and J lost 7 bases; unmatched junction nucleotides: 11.

This clone showed up just a few times. J is TRBJ2-6 and V is TRBV5-1; D gene unclear. Per germline, CDR1 SGHRS and CDR2 YFSETQ. Trimming cost V 0 bases and J 2 bases, with 3 bases left between them. The CDR3 covers 14 residues. The chain's CDR3 is CASSLGAGANVLTF. For the CDR3, the DNA is TGCGCCAGCAGCTTGGGGGCTGGGGCCAACGTCCTGACTTTC.

This clone was seen only a few times. The chain links TRBV29-1 to TRBJ2-7; unclear D gene. CDR1 is SQVTM and CDR2 is ANQGSEA in the germline V gene. Trimming cost V 4 bases and J 4 bases, with 14 bases left between them. The CDR3 loop spans 13 amino acids. CDR3 nucleotide sequence: TGCAGCGTTGTCGATACGTCCGTTTACGAGCAGTACTTC. It translates to CSVVDTSVYEQYF.

This chain uses TRBV2 with TRBJ2-3, with 11 bases lining up with TRBD2. Trimming cost V 6 bases and J 5 bases; bases outside gene matches: 4. Germline values: CDR1 SNHLY, CDR2 FYNNEI. The CDR3 sequence is 14 residues long. Written as DNA, the CDR3 is TGTGCCAGCAGATTAGCGGGAGGGGTAGATACGCAGTATTTT. This translates into CASRLAGGVDTQYF.

The chain recombines TRBV28 with TRBJ1-4; TRBD1 is a possible D gene (5 bases). Germline V gene data show CDR1 as MDHEN and CDR2 as SYDVKM. Between the trimmed V and J ends, which lost 2 bases and 5 bases, there was a span of 15 bases. The CDR3 is 16 residues long. CDR3 sequence (DNA): TGTGCCAGCAGTTTAAGTCTGCCACAGGACAATGAAAAACTGTTTTTT. This sequence encodes CASSLSLPQDNEKLFF. Full variable domain (remainder filled in from reference TRBV28 and TRBJ1-4): DVKVTQSSRYLVKRTGEKVFLECVQDMDHENMFWYRQDPGLGLRLIYFSYDVKMKEKGDIPEGYSVSREKKERFSLILESASTNQTSMYLCASSLSLPQDNEKLFFGSGTQLSVL.

The V call is TRBV6-6, the J call TRBJ2-7; TRBD2 agrees at 9 bases. The J segment lost 3 bases and the V segment lost 6 bases, leaving 9 bases of the junction unmatched. Per the germline V gene, CDR1 is MNHNY and CDR2 is SVGAGI (reference sequence). The CDR3 is 15 amino acids. The CDR3 DNA reads TGTGCCAGCAGCAAACTAGCGGGTACGGTCTACGAGCAGTACTTC. This encodes CASSKLAGTVYEQYF.

The rearrangement uses TRBV2 and TRBJ2-5; D gene unclear. V was clipped by 6 bases and J by 2 bases, with 4 bases between them. Per germline, CDR1 SNHLY and CDR2 FYNNEI. The CDR3 consists of 11 residues. In nucleotides, the CDR3 is TGTGCCAGCAGGAGGCAAGAGACCCAGTACTTC. It specifies CASRRQETQYF. Using reference TRBV2 and TRBJ2-5 for the parts outside the CDR3, the full variable domain is EPEVTQTPSHQVTQMGQEVILRCVPISNHLYFYWYRQILGQKVEFLVSFYNNEISEKSEIFDDQFSVERPDGSNFTLKIRSTKLEDSAMYFCASRRQETQYFGPGTRLLVL.

The chain employs TRBV7-9 and TRBJ1-4; the D is unclear. This CDR3 spans 14 amino acids. From germline, CDR1 is SEHNR and CDR2 FQNEAQ (reference sequence). Trimming removed 1 base at V and 6 bases at J, with 9 bases between. The CDR3 spells CASSLGPGHEKLFF. The CDR3 DNA follows: TGTGCCAGCAGCTTAGGGCCCGGGCATGAAAAACTGTTTTTT.

J is TRBJ2-3 and V is TRBV5-4; D gene ambiguous. Looked up from germline, CDR1 is SGHNT and CDR2 is YYREEE (reference sequence). The V and J ends lost 2 bases and 5 bases respectively, with 9 bases between them. CDR3 length equals 13 residues. The DNA of the CDR3 is TGTGCCAGCAGCTTTCGGACCCAAGATACGCAGTATTTT. This encodes CASSFRTQDTQYF.

The V call is TRBV19, the J call TRBJ1-4; no definite D call. Trimming cost V 3 bases and J 0 bases, with 5 bases left between them. Germline V CDR1 and CDR2: LNHDA, SQIVND (reference sequence). The CDR3 totals 14 residues. CDR3 amino acids: CASSMTATNEKLFF. CDR3 nucleotides: TGTGCCAGTAGTATGACGGCAACTAATGAAAAACTGTTTTTT.